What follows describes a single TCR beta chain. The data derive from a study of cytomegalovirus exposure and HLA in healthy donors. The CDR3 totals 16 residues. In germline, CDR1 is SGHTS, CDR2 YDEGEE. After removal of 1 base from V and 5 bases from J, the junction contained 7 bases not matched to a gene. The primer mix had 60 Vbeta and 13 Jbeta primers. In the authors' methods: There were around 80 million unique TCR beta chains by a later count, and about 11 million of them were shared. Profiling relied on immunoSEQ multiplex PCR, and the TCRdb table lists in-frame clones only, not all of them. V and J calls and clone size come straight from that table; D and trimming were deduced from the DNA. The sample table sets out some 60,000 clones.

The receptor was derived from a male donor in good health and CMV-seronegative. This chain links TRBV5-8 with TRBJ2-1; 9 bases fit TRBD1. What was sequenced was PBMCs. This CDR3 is CASSLWGQGGDNEQFF. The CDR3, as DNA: TGTGCCAGCAGCTTGTGGGGACAGGGAGGGGACAATGAGCAGTTCTTC.